The clone carrying this T cell receptor beta chain was observed a few times. The sample contains more than one DNA sequence encoding this CDR3. The sample comes from a study of blood T cell repertoires in COVID-19. Across the study: Collection of acute and convalescent COVID-19 samples took place in the United States, Italy and Spain. The cDNA or gDNA used as material had been derived from T cells, B-cell-depleted T cells, or PBMCs.

V lost 2 bases, J lost 7 bases, and 16 bases lay in between. This CDR3 contains 14 residues. The germline CDR1 and CDR2 sequences are SGHRS and YFSETQ. In the original workflow: Amplified reference gene primers provided the basis for estimating nucleated cell counts. Method: immunoSEQ multiplex PCR; TCRdb's copy keeps in-frame clones and lacks some. Clonal size and the V and J genes are those of that table, whereas D and trimming came from the DNA. Of around 200,000 clones listed, 83% were seen once; the top ten hold about 8.9%. Sequences were obtained from peripheral blood. This TCR came from a woman aged 45-65 years with acute or convalescent COVID-19. The chain is built from TRBV5-1 and TRBJ2-7; maybe TRBD2 (6 bases). CDR3 region: CASSLREGRGEQYF. CDR3 coding DNA: TGCGCCAGCAGCTTAAGGGAAGGTCGGGGGGAGCAGTACTTC.